What follows describes a single TCR beta chain. Its antigen is unidentified. These data come from a study of cytomegalovirus exposure and HLA in healthy donors. Study-wide points: Among CMV-associated TCR beta chains, most appeared HLA-restricted in a later analysis. The likely explanation for a cluster of highly shared sequence variants was sequencing artifact. The authors later linked a missense DCLRE1C variant to TCR beta V- and J-gene trimming.

The primer mix had 60 Vbeta and 13 Jbeta primers. Measured with immunoSEQ multiplex PCR; TCRdb has only the in-frame clones, and not every one. The sample records 100,000 to 150,000 clones, 80% being singletons. Sequenced material: PBMCs. The sequence derives from a man aged 25-40 years in good health and CMV-seropositive.

The CDR3 nucleotides read TGTGCCATCAGTGGGTCTTTCGTTAACACCGGGGAGCTGTTTTTT. It yields the protein CAISGSFVNTGELFF. The chain has TRBV10-3 and TRBJ2-2; D not resolved. The CDR3 spans 15 residues. V was shortened by 4 bases and J by 2 bases, with 11 bases between the two germline ends. Looked up from germline, CDR1 is ENHRY and CDR2 is SYGVKD.